A selection of T cell receptor beta chains follows, all from one sample in a study of shared clonotypes between healthy human individuals. The method was immunoSEQ multiplex PCR; TCRdb's version includes in-frame clones alone and lacks a portion of them. The sample has 2 million or so clones, less than 95% seen once; the top ten hold more than 0.95%. The sample was naive CD8+ T cells sorted from blood. Receptor source: a man aged 18 to 29 in good health. CDR3s include the opening cysteine and the closing phenylalanine or tryptophan. D genes are given only for firm matches. Clone size appears in some rows only: once, few, many, or a class for an expanded clone.

J: TRBJ2-3; size: NA; V: TRBV6-1; D: NA; DNA: TGTGCCAGCAGTGGGCTAGCGAGGGGAAGCACAGATACGCAGTATTTT; CDR3: CASSGLARGSTDTQYF
J: TRBJ2-7; size: NA; V: TRBV6-1; D: NA; DNA: TGTGCCAGCAGTGAAAGGGGTCAGACTTACGAGCAGTACTTC; CDR3: CASSERGQTYEQYF
J: TRBJ1-1; size: NA; V: TRBV19; D: NA; DNA: TGTGCCAGTAGTACGGACAGTCCCTCAGAAGCTTTCTTT; CDR3: CASSTDSPSEAFF
J: TRBJ2-1; size: once; V: TRBV27; D: NA; DNA: TGTGCCAGCAGCCCCGAGATTGGGGGGTCCTACAATGAGCAGTTCTTC; CDR3: CASSPEIGGSYNEQFF
J: TRBJ2-1; size: NA; V: TRBV10-3; D: NA; DNA: TGTGCCATCGGAGCGGCGGGGGCGACCTACAATGAGCAGTTCTTC; CDR3: CAIGAAGATYNEQFF
J: TRBJ2-7; size: NA; V: TRBV4-1; D: TRBD2; DNA: TGCGCCAGCAGCCAAGTCGTTAGCGGGGGTGTTTACGAGCAGTACTTC; CDR3: CASSQVVSGGVYEQYF
J: TRBJ1-4; size: NA; V: TRBV4-1; D: NA; DNA: TGCGCCAGCCGGCGGAGTAGGGGTGAAAAACTGTTTTTT; CDR3: CASRRSRGEKLFF
J: TRBJ1-2; size: NA; V: TRBV4-1; D: NA; DNA: TGCGCCAGCAGCCAACTGGGGCAGAGCTATGGCTACACCTTC; CDR3: CASSQLGQSYGYTF
J: TRBJ2-7; size: NA; V: TRBV6-5; D: TRBD2; DNA: TGTGCCAGCAGACCTAGCGGGAGTTTGGACGAGCAGTACTTC; CDR3: CASRPSGSLDEQYF
J: TRBJ1-5; size: NA; V: TRBV6-1; D: NA; DNA: TGTGCCAGCAGTGAACCTCTCAGGGTCGGGTACGATCAGCCCCAGCATTTT; CDR3: CASSEPLRVGYDQPQHF
J: TRBJ2-7; size: NA; V: TRBV9; D: TRBD1; DNA: TGTGCCAGCAGCGTTGGGGACAGGGGATATGAGCAGTACTTC; CDR3: CASSVGDRGYEQYF
J: TRBJ2-2; size: NA; V: TRBV5-8; D: NA; DNA: TGTGCCAGCAGCTTTCTCGAGACCCACAGTCCCGGGGAGCTGTTTTTT; CDR3: CASSFLETHSPGELFF
J: TRBJ2-7; size: NA; V: TRBV7-9; D: TRBD1; DNA: TGTGCCAGCAGCTCCTTGACAGGGGGCGGCCGTTACGAGCAGTACTTC; CDR3: CASSSLTGGGRYEQYF
J: TRBJ2-2; size: NA; V: TRBV29-1; D: NA; DNA: TGCAGCGTTGCAGGGGCGAACACCGGGGAGCTGTTTTTT; CDR3: CSVAGANTGELFF
J: TRBJ1-5; size: NA; V: TRBV5-5; D: TRBD1; DNA: TGTGCCAGCAGCTTGGCCAAACAGGGGACCTATAGCAATCAGCCCCAGCATTTT; CDR3: CASSLAKQGTYSNQPQHF
J: TRBJ2-3; size: NA; V: TRBV29-1; D: NA; DNA: TGCAGCGTTGAAGGATTAGGCACAGATACGCAGTATTTT; CDR3: CSVEGLGTDTQYF
J: TRBJ1-6; size: NA; V: TRBV11-2; D: NA; DNA: TGTGCCAGCAGCTTAGAAAGCTCCTATAATTCACCCCTCCACTTT; CDR3: CASSLESSYNSPLHF
J: TRBJ2-3; size: NA; V: TRBV9; D: NA; DNA: TGTGCCAGCAGCGTAGAGGGGGGCGCCACAGATACGCAGTATTTT; CDR3: CASSVEGGATDTQYF
J: TRBJ1-2; size: NA; V: TRBV5-6; D: NA; DNA: TGTGCCAGCTGGTTCGCGGCAGGGATCTATGGCTACACCTTC; CDR3: CASWFAAGIYGYTF
J: TRBJ2-7; size: NA; V: TRBV4-3; D: TRBD2; DNA: TGCGCCAGCAGCCCTATCCTAGCGGAAAGCTCCTACGAGCAGTACTTC; CDR3: CASSPILAESSYEQYF
J: TRBJ2-7; size: few; V: TRBV9; D: NA; DNA: TGTGCCAGCAGCGTAGCGGACGGTCCCTACGAGCAGTACTTC; CDR3: CASSVADGPYEQYF
J: TRBJ2-7; size: few; V: TRBV2; D: TRBD1; DNA: TGTGCCAGCAGTATCGTAGGGACAGGGTATTACGAGCAGTACTTC; CDR3: CASSIVGTGYYEQYF
J: TRBJ2-7; size: NA; V: TRBV7-9; D: TRBD2; DNA: TGTGCCAGCAGCGTGACGACTAGCGAGTACGAGCAGTACTTC; CDR3: CASSVTTSEYEQYF
J: TRBJ2-7; size: NA; V: TRBV4-1; D: NA; DNA: TGCGCCAGCAGCCAAGGGTTAGATTACGAGCAGTACTTC; CDR3: CASSQGLDYEQYF
J: TRBJ2-7; size: NA; V: TRBV6-5; D: NA; DNA: TGTGCCAGCAGTTTGAATCCACACTACGAGCAGTACTTC; CDR3: CASSLNPHYEQYF
J: TRBJ1-2; size: NA; V: TRBV29-1; D: NA; DNA: TGCAGCGTTGACCCGGGACGGGAGTATGGCTACACCTTC; CDR3: CSVDPGREYGYTF
J: TRBJ2-2; size: NA; V: TRBV14; D: TRBD1; DNA: TGTGCCAGCAGCCCGACAGGGGCCGGGGAGCTGTTTTTT; CDR3: CASSPTGAGELFF
J: TRBJ2-7; size: NA; V: TRBV4-1; D: TRBD2; DNA: TGCGCCAGCAGCCAAGATCCACTAGCGGGGGCCGAGACCTACGAGCAGTACTTC; CDR3: CASSQDPLAGAETYEQYF
J: TRBJ2-7; size: once; V: TRBV7-9; D: NA; DNA: TGTGCCAGCAGCTTACCCCCACACGAGCAGTACTTC; CDR3: CASSLPPHEQYF
J: TRBJ2-2; size: NA; V: TRBV12-5; D: NA; DNA: TGTGCTAGTGCCGCGGGGGCGGCCCCCGGGGAGCTGTTTTTT; CDR3: CASAAGAAPGELFF
J: TRBJ1-2; size: NA; V: TRBV19; D: NA; DNA: TGTGCCAGTGCGTCACCCCCCACAGACAGCCGGTATGGCTACACCTTC; CDR3: CASASPPTDSRYGYTF
J: TRBJ2-7; size: NA; V: TRBV19; D: TRBD1; DNA: TGTGCCAGTAGTATCCGACAGGGTTGGTACGAGCAGTACTTC; CDR3: CASSIRQGWYEQYF
J: TRBJ1-6; size: NA; V: TRBV7-9; D: NA; DNA: TGTGCCAGCAGCTTAGTTCTCGGTAGTTCACCCCTCCACTTT; CDR3: CASSLVLGSSPLHF
J: TRBJ2-2; size: NA; V: TRBV9; D: NA; DNA: TGTGCCAGCAGCGTAGATGGGGGCCTACATCGAAGCACCGGGGAGCTGTTTTTT; CDR3: CASSVDGGLHRSTGELFF
J: TRBJ1-2; size: NA; V: TRBV19; D: NA; DNA: TGTGCCAGTACAGGGGCGATAGATGGCTACACCTTC; CDR3: CASTGAIDGYTF
J: TRBJ2-7; size: NA; V: TRBV4-1; D: NA; DNA: TGCGCCAGCAGCCAAGCAGACAGTACCTACGAGCAGTACTTC; CDR3: CASSQADSTYEQYF
J: TRBJ2-5; size: once; V: TRBV11-2; D: NA; DNA: TGTGCCAGCAGCTTGGAAGCGTACCAAGAGACCCAGTACTTC; CDR3: CASSLEAYQETQYF
J: TRBJ1-1; size: NA; V: TRBV28; D: TRBD1; DNA: TGTGCCAGCAGCTCCACAGGGGCGACTGAAGCTTTCTTT; CDR3: CASSSTGATEAFF
J: TRBJ2-7; size: NA; V: TRBV7-2; D: NA; DNA: TGTGCCAGCAGCCTTTCGACCAACCCCACCTACGAGCAGTACTTC; CDR3: CASSLSTNPTYEQYF
J: TRBJ2-7; size: NA; V: TRBV13; D: NA; DNA: TGTGCCAGCAGCCCGGGGACTGATTTCTACGAGCAGTACTTC; CDR3: CASSPGTDFYEQYF
J: TRBJ1-5; size: NA; V: TRBV5-1; D: TRBD1; DNA: TGCGCCAGCAGCTTTGGGACAGCTTATAATCAGCCCCAGCATTTT; CDR3: CASSFGTAYNQPQHF
J: TRBJ2-5; size: NA; V: TRBV27; D: TRBD1; DNA: TGTGCCAGCAGTTTATCCAGGGGGTGGGAGACCCAGTACTTC; CDR3: CASSLSRGWETQYF
J: TRBJ1-1; size: NA; V: TRBV5-6; D: NA; DNA: TGTGCCAGCAGCCCACAGGGTGGCACTGAAGCTTTCTTT; CDR3: CASSPQGGTEAFF